This TCR beta chain stems from a study of regulatory T cells in long-lasting Graves disease. The overall study: New Graves' disease cases had less than 3 months of antithyroid drugs. Whole-study results and caveats: Favoring TRBV28, TRBJ1-2 and TRBJ2-5 was a feature seen in persistent disease. Study of thyroid tissue was not done, with only peripheral blood studied.

The length of the CDR3 is 14 residues. Germline-derived CDR1 and CDR2 are MDHEN and SYDVKM. Trimming left V 6 bases short and J 6 bases short, with 17 bases between. Time point here: newly diagnosed GD, antithyroid drugs for less than 3 months. Scientists built the TCR library using RNA that was extracted from PBMCs. According to the study, TCR beta libraries were built with iRepertoire HTBI primers and CDR3-region Arm-PCR. TCRdb ran MiXCR on the multiplex PCR reads and lists one entry per CDR3 protein. Among under 700,000 distinct CDR3 sequences listed, more than 15% were seen once. This clonotype was detected ten times or more. Its cognate antigen is unknown. This sample was also put to use in a study of T cells in Graves' hyperthyroidism and ophthalmopathy. From that second work: In the blood, most expanded thyroid clonotypes above 0.001 appeared as well.

The chain recombines TRBV28 with TRBJ1-1, with a tentative D call TRBD1 (5 bases). The receptor was derived from a woman between 40 and 65 years old with Graves disease. Sequencing was performed on peripheral blood mononuclear cells (PBMCs), taken at new diagnosis, from a patient treated with antithyroid drugs. In nucleotides, the CDR3 is TGTGCCAGCAGCCCCCAAGGGGAGAGGGCTGAAGCTTTCTTT. Translation: CASSPQGERAEAFF.